The source of this T cell receptor (beta chain) is a study of cytomegalovirus exposure and HLA in healthy donors. Overall study results and limits: Researchers reported that a few CMV-associated chains were confirmed in vitro as CMV antigen-specific.

As for this clone: What it recognizes is unknown.

This CDR3 contains 11 residues. The V end was cut by 6 bases, the J end by 8 bases, with 8 bases between. CDR1 is KGHSH and CDR2 is LQKENI in the germline V gene. PCR involved 60 Vbeta and 13 Jbeta primers. The protocol was immunoSEQ multiplex PCR, while the TCRdb copy is restricted to in-frame clones and leaves out a portion. The sample has some 100,000 clones; approximately 73% are singletons. Sequenced: PBMCs. This clonotype originated in a woman aged 45-59 years in good health and CMV-seropositive. The chain carries TRBV18 and TRBJ1-3; D not resolved. CDR3: CASSLRDTIYF. The CDR3 DNA reads TGTGCCAGCTCCCTGCGGGACACCATATATTTT.